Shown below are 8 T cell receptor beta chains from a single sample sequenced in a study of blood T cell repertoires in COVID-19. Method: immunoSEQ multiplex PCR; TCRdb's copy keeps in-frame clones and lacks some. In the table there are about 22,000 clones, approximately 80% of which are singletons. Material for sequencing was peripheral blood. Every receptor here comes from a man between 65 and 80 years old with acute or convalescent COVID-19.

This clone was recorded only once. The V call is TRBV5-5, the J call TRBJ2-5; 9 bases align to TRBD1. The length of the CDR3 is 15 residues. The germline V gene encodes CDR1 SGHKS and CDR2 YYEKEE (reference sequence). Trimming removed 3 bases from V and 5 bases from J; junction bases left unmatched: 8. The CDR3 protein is CASSSGTGIGETQYF. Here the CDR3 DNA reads TGTGCCAGCAGCTCCGGGACAGGGATTGGGGAGACCCAGTACTTC.

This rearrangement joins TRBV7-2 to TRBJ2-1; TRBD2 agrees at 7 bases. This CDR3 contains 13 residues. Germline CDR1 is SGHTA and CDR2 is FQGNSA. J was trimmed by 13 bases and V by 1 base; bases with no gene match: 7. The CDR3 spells CASSLEQRESQFF. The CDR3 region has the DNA TGTGCCAGCAGCTTAGAACAGCGGGAATCTCAGTTCTTC.

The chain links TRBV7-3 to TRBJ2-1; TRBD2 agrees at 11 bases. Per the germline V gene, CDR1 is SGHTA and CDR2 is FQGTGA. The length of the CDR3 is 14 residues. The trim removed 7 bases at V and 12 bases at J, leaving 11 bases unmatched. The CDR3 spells CASTVGLAGQPQFF. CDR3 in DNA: TGTGCCAGCACCGTAGGACTAGCGGGCCAGCCGCAGTTCTTC.

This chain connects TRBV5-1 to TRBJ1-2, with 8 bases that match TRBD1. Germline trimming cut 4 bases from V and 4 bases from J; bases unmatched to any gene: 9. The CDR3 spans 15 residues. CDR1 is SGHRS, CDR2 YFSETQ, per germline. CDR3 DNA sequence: TGCGCCAGCAGCCGCACCCGACAGGGGACCTATGGCTACACCTTC. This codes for CASSRTRQGTYGYTF.

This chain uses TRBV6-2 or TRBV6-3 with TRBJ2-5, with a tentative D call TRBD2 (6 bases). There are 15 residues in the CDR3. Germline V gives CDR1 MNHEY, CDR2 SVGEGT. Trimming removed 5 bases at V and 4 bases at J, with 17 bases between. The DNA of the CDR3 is TGTGCCAGCAGTCGCGGAGGGGTAATGGGAGAGACCCAGTACTTC. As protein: CASSRGGVMGETQYF.

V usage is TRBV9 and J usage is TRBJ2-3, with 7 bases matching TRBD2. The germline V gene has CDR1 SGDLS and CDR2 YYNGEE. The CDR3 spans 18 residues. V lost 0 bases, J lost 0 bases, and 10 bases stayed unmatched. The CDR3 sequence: CASSVGTRGGRSTDTQYF. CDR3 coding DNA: TGTGCCAGCAGCGTAGGGACCCGGGGCGGGAGAAGCACAGATACGCAGTATTTT. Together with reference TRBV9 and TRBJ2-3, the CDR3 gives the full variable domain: DSGVTQTPKHLITATGQRVTLRCSPRSGDLSVYWYQQSLDQGLQFLIQYYNGEERAKGNILERFSAQQFPDLHSELNLSSLELGDSALYFCASSVGTRGGRSTDTQYFGPGTRLTVL.

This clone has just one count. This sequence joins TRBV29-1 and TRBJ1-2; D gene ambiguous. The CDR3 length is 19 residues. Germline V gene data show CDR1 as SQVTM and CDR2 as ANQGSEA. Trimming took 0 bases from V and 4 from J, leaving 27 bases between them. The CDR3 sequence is CSVEESGRRGESGVYGYTF. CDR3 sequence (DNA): TGCAGCGTTGAAGAGTCGGGCCGCCGGGGAGAAAGTGGTGTCTATGGCTACACCTTC.

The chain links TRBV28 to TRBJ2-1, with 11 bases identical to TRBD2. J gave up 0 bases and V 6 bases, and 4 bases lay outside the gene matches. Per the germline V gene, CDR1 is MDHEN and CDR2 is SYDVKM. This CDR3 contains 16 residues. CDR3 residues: CASRGLAGRSYNEQFF. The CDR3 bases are TGTGCCAGCAGAGGACTAGCGGGCCGCTCCTACAATGAGCAGTTCTTC.